This T cell receptor (beta chain) was captured by sequencing in a study of blood T cell repertoires in COVID-19. Study overall: Samples taken during acute and convalescent COVID-19 were collected in the United States, Italy and Spain. The analysed material was cDNA or gDNA that came from T cells, B-cell-depleted T cells, or PBMCs.

Only in-frame clones appear in the TCRdb table, and some are missing; sequencing was by immunoSEQ multiplex PCR. The repertoire holds 30,000 to 40,000 clones, with about 88% as singletons. This TCR was recovered from a man aged 70 or older with active COVID-19. The sample was peripheral blood.

CDR3 residues: CASRIGNTEYNEQFF. The CDR3 nucleotides read TGTGCCAGTCGAATCGGAAATACGGAGTACAATGAGCAGTTCTTC. V usage is TRBV19 and J usage is TRBJ2-1; D is unclear. The CDR3 loop spans 15 amino acids. V lost 8 bases and J lost 4, with 18 bases in between. CDR1 and CDR2 (germline): LNHDA, SQIVND (reference sequence).